The 23 T cell receptor beta chains presented below share a single source sample, sequenced in a study of T cell responses to AZD1222 COVID-19 vaccine (dated by TCRdb to the early 2020s). Reading the label with the study, this specimen's time point is: baseline before first vaccination. The library relied on the immunoSEQ multiplex PCR assay. Held by TCRdb, this immuneACCESS table contains in-frame sequences only and omits some clones. Under half of the omission traces to an unresolved V gene where checked; the cause of the rest is unknown. In this sample the table shows some 120,000 clones, around nine tenths of which occur a single time. 2.5% to 3% of the sample lies in the top ten. The source material was peripheral blood, sampled on day 0 of AZD1222 vaccination. These receptors came from an adult in good health.

CDR3 in amino acids: CASSLLTSMNQPQHF. The CDR3 DNA reads TGTGCCAGCAGCTTGCTTACCTCTATGAATCAGCCCCAGCATTTT. The J gene is TRBJ1-5, the V gene TRBV5-6; D is unclear. With 1 base removed from V and 4 bases from J, the gap between germline ends came to 12 bases. The CDR3 length is 15 residues. Germline V lookup: CDR1 SGHDT, CDR2 YYEEEE.

The J gene is TRBJ2-5, the V gene TRBV6-5; maybe TRBD2 (7 bases). The CDR3 sequence is 15 residues long. The V and J ends lost 0 bases and 2 bases respectively, with 10 bases between them. Looked up from germline, CDR1 is MNHEY and CDR2 is SVGAGI. CDR3 protein: CASSYSRGRQETQYF. The CDR3 nucleotides read TGTGCCAGCAGTTACTCGCGGGGGCGACAAGAGACCCAGTACTTC.

This chain uses TRBV10-3 with TRBJ1-2; D ambiguous. Germline CDR1 is ENHRY and CDR2 is SYGVKD. The CDR3 totals 13 residues. Trimming took 3 bases from V and 7 from J, leaving 12 bases between them. The CDR3 is CAISDPSHSGYTF. CDR3 coding DNA: TGTGCCATCAGTGATCCCTCGCATTCTGGCTACACCTTC.

The V gene is TRBV5-6, the J gene TRBJ1-5; D not certain. Per the germline V gene, CDR1 is SGHDT and CDR2 is YYEEEE. This CDR3 has 14 residues. V was clipped by 0 bases and J by 3 bases, with 7 bases between them. The CDR3 reads CASSLGRNNQPQHF. DNA of the CDR3: TGTGCCAGCAGCTTGGGACGGAACAATCAGCCCCAGCATTTT. The variable domain in full, with the rest retrieved from reference TRBV5-6 and TRBJ1-5, is DAGVTQSPTHLIKTRGQQVTLRCSPKSGHDTVSWYQQALGQGPQFIFQYYEEEERQRGNFPDRFSGHQFPNYSSELNVNALLLGDSALYLCASSLGRNNQPQHFGDGTRLSIL.

The chain recombines TRBV7-6 with TRBJ2-3; 10 bases line up with TRBD2. The germline V gene has CDR1 SGHVS and CDR2 FNYEAQ. The V segment lost 2 bases and the J segment 0 bases; nucleotides outside the gene matches: 11. CDR3 length: 19 residues. The chain's CDR3 is CASSLTPSGSPTSTDTQYF. Written as DNA, the CDR3 is TGTGCCAGCAGCTTAACCCCTAGCGGGAGTCCGACTAGCACAGATACGCAGTATTTT.

The sample holds a few counts of this clone. This chain joins TRBV24-1 and TRBJ2-5; D is undetermined. The CDR3 runs 13 residues. CDR1 KGHDR and CDR2 SFDVKD come from the germline V gene. V gave up 0 bases and J gave up 0 bases, with 1 base separating them. The DNA for the CDR3 is TGTGCCACCAGTGATTTGCACCAAGAGACCCAGTACTTC. This codes for CATSDLHQETQYF.

This sequence joins TRBV5-1 and TRBJ1-6; weak D call: TRBD1 (6 bases). Germline CDR1 SGHRS, CDR2 YFSETQ. This CDR3 spans 16 amino acids. With 0 bases removed from V and 9 bases from J, the gap between germline ends came to 16 bases. CDR3 protein: CASSLGLQGGRSPLHF. CDR3 bases: TGCGCCAGCAGCTTGGGGCTACAGGGAGGGCGTTCACCCCTCCACTTT. The complete variable domain, with remaining parts taken from reference TRBV5-1 and TRBJ1-6, reads KAGVTQTPRYLIKTRGQQVTLSCSPISGHRSVSWYQQTPGQGLQFLFEYFSETQRNKGNFPGRFSGRQFSNSRSEMNVSTLELGDSALYLCASSLGLQGGRSPLHFGNGTRLTVT.

CDR3 sequence: CASSALLPYTDTQYF. As DNA, the CDR3 is TGTGCCAGCAGTGCCCTCCTCCCTTACACAGATACGCAGTATTTT. This chain joins TRBV2 and TRBJ2-3, with no clear D. The CDR3 contains 15 residues. Germline assignment: CDR1 SNHLY and CDR2 FYNNEI. Trimming took 4 bases from V and 2 from J, leaving 13 bases between them.

The chain combines TRBV30 with TRBJ1-5, with D uncertain. Germline V gene lookup returns CDR1 GTSNPN and CDR2 SVGIG (reference sequence). Trimming took off 1 base at V and 2 bases at J, with 6 bases between the two ends. The CDR3 length is 13 residues. CDR3 in amino acids: CAWSDMGNQPQHF. The CDR3 DNA follows: TGTGCCTGGAGTGACATGGGCAATCAGCCCCAGCATTTT.

The V and J genes are TRBV30 and TRBJ2-1, with a tentative D call TRBD2 (5 bases). Germline V gene sequence: CDR1 GTSNPN, CDR2 SVGIG (reference sequence). Trimming removed 4 bases at V and 2 bases at J, with 12 bases between. The CDR3 has 14 residues. The CDR3: CAWMGSATYNEQFF. The CDR3 DNA follows: TGTGCCTGGATGGGGAGCGCTACCTACAATGAGCAGTTCTTC.

The CDR3 loop is CASSRAVANTGELFF. CDR3 coding DNA: TGTGCCAGCTCACGGGCGGTTGCGAACACCGGGGAGCTGTTTTTT. This chain joins TRBV18 and TRBJ2-2; D not resolved. Germline values: CDR1 KGHSH, CDR2 LQKENI. The CDR3 totals 15 residues. Trimming stripped 4 bases from V and 0 bases from J, with 9 bases between.

The chain combines TRBV19 with TRBJ2-2, with a weak D call TRBD1 (6 bases). Deletions cut 0 bases from V and 6 bases from J, with 17 bases between. Germline lookup yields CDR1 LNHDA and CDR2 SQIVND (reference sequence). The CDR3 consists of 17 residues. The CDR3, as DNA: TGTGCCAGTAGTATAGACCAGGGGCACCCGTCCCCCGGGGAGCTGTTTTTT. Its translation: CASSIDQGHPSPGELFF.

The chain recombines TRBV29-1 with TRBJ1-2, with D hard to call. Germline loops: CDR1 SQVTM, CDR2 ANQGSEA. This CDR3 contains 13 residues. Trimming pared 7 bases from V and 8 bases from J, leaving 20 bases between. The CDR3 nucleotides read TGCAGCGCGAGGGCTGCCTATATCGGCGGCTACACCTTC. Translating gives CSARAAYIGGYTF.

The gene calls are TRBV4-1 and TRBJ2-1; D is undetermined. V lost 4 bases and J 0 bases, leaving 13 bases between the germline ends. The germline gives CDR1 MGHRA, CDR2 YSYEKL. The CDR3 contains 16 residues. The CDR3 DNA follows: TGCGCCAGCAGCCCAAGCCTCTCCATCTCCTACAATGAGCAGTTCTTC. This translates into CASSPSLSISYNEQFF.

This rearrangement joins TRBV6-5 to TRBJ2-1; D is possibly TRBD1 or TRBD2 (5 bases each). CDR3 length equals 14 residues. The V gene's germline CDR1 is MNHEY and CDR2 SVGAGI. Deletions cut 7 bases from V and 1 base from J, with 11 bases between. CDR3: CASKPGPSYNEQFF. Written as DNA, the CDR3 is TGTGCCAGCAAACCGGGACCATCCTACAATGAGCAGTTCTTC.

The rearrangement joins TRBV5-4 to TRBJ1-1; D remains unclear. The germline V gene encodes CDR1 SGHNT and CDR2 YYREEE (reference sequence). V lost 2 bases and J 4 bases, leaving 9 bases between the germline ends. The CDR3 covers 13 residues. The CDR3 loop is CASSLGIVTEAFF. CDR3 bases: TGTGCCAGCAGCTTAGGGATTGTCACTGAAGCTTTCTTT.

This clone showed up just once. V and J are TRBV25-1 and TRBJ2-7; either TRBD1 or TRBD2 may fit D (5 bases each). Germline V gene lookup returns CDR1 MGHDK and CDR2 SYGVNS. The V end was cut by 4 bases, the J end by 0 bases, with 10 bases between. The CDR3 is made up of 14 amino acids. CDR3 sequence reads: CASSAAGTSYEQYF. CDR3 DNA sequence: TGTGCCAGCAGTGCGGCCGGGACCTCCTACGAGCAGTACTTC.

The rearrangement links TRBV5-4 to TRBJ1-2, with 9 bases aligning to TRBD1. Germline-derived CDR1 and CDR2 are SGHNT and YYREEE (reference sequence). The CDR3 loop spans 14 amino acids. J lost 7 bases, V lost 5 bases, and 9 bases had no gene match. Here the CDR3 DNA reads TGTGCCAGCAGGCGGGACAGGGAAGATATTGGCTACACCTTC. Translation gives CASRRDREDIGYTF.

This chain connects TRBV28 to TRBJ1-5; no clear D gene. Germline V lookup: CDR1 MDHEN, CDR2 SYDVKM. This CDR3 contains 16 residues. Trimming cost V 6 bases and J 1 base, with 16 bases left between them. CDR3 DNA: TGTGCCAGCAGCCAAGTCCCCCGAGGAAGCAATCAGCCCCAGCATTTT. Translating it yields CASSQVPRGSNQPQHF.

V usage is TRBV19 and J usage is TRBJ1-3; a weak D match, TRBD1 (6 bases). Trimming took off 3 bases at V and 3 bases at J, with 9 bases between the two ends. Germline CDR1 is LNHDA and CDR2 is SQIVND (reference sequence). CDR3 size: 14 residues. The CDR3, as DNA: TGTGCCAGTAGTATCGCAGGGGATGGAAACACCATATATTTT. This sequence encodes CASSIAGDGNTIYF.

V usage is TRBV21-1 and J usage is TRBJ1-1; the table's D call, TRBD1, has no DNA check behind it. TRBV21-1 is classified as a pseudogene. The CDR3 extends over 19 amino acids. The CDR3 bases are TGTGCCAGCAGCATCCATTCACGACAGGGACGAATTATGAACACTGAAGCTTTCTTT. Amino acids: CASSIHSRQGRIMNTEAFF.

This rearrangement joins TRBV10-3 to TRBJ2-3; 9 positions match TRBD2. Germline CDR1 reads ENHRY; CDR2 reads SYGVKD. The CDR3 length is 15 residues. Trimming at V came to 3 bases and at J to 2 bases, leaving 3 bases not matched to a gene. CDR3 DNA: TGTGCCATCAGTGATTTAGCGGGAGACACAGATACGCAGTATTTT. This gives the protein CAISDLAGDTDTQYF.

V usage is TRBV6-5 and J usage is TRBJ1-2, with no clear D. The CDR3 covers 15 residues. The germline gives CDR1 MNHEY, CDR2 SVGAGI. Trimming removed 0 bases from V and 8 bases from J, with 16 bases in between. The CDR3 region is CASSYSITVEYGYTF. The CDR3, as DNA: TGTGCCAGCAGTTACTCGATCACAGTAGAGTACGGCTACACCTTC.